This is a list of T cell receptor beta chains from one sample in a study of blood T cell repertoires in COVID-19. The protocol was immunoSEQ multiplex PCR, while the TCRdb copy is restricted to in-frame clones and leaves out a portion. The table lists about 40,000 clones, about nine tenths of them singletons, with 20% in the top ten. The source material was peripheral blood. The receptors were sampled from a man aged 60 to 69 with acute or convalescent COVID-19. The CDR3 runs from the conserved cysteine through the conserved F or W. A D gene is named only where the DNA matches it firmly. Clone size appears in some rows only: once, few, many, or a class for an expanded clone.

>NA|TRBV27|NA|TRBJ2-1
TGTGCCAGCAGTCCCAAGCGGGACAATGAGCAGTTCTTC
CASSPKRDNEQFF
>NA|TRBV12-3/TRBV12-4|NA|TRBJ1-2
TGTGCCAGCAGTTTCGGGTATGGCTACACCTTC
CASSFGYGYTF
>TRBD1|TRBV24-1|NA|TRBJ2-3
TGTGCCACCAGTGATACCCGCCCCGACAGGGTGTGGACAGATACGCAGTATTTT
CATSDTRPDRVWTDTQYF
>NA|TRBV19|NA|TRBJ2-1
TGTGCCAGTAGTCCAGGACTCGGCTTGGGGAATGAGCAGTTCTTC
CASSPGLGLGNEQFF
>NA|TRBV6-5|NA|TRBJ2-1
TGTGCCAGCAGTTCCCACCTTGGAGAAGAGCAGTTCTTC
CASSSHLGEEQFF
>NA|TRBV5-6|NA|TRBJ1-5
TGTGCCAGCAGCCACCGGGGTTTTGGTCAGCCCCAGCATTTT
CASSHRGFGQPQHF
>NA|TRBV6-5|NA|TRBJ2-7
TGTGCCAGCACCAGGGCGGGGAGCTCCTACGAGCAGTACTTC
CASTRAGSSYEQYF
>NA|TRBV18|NA|TRBJ2-1
TGTGCCAGCTCACTTAACGGGTTCTCCTACAATGAGCAGTTCTTC
CASSLNGFSYNEQFF
>NA|TRBV21-1|NA|TRBJ2-4
TGTGCCAGCAGCCTGGACACATTAGCCAAAAACATTCAGTACTTC
CASSLDTLAKNIQYF
>NA|TRBV11-3|NA|TRBJ1-1
TGTGCCAGCAGCACGCGGACGGTAGGGGGCACTGAAGCTTTCTTT
CASSTRTVGGTEAFF
>TRBD1|TRBV18|few|TRBJ1-6
TGTGCCAGCTCACCTACGGGACAGCATAATTCACCCCTCCACTTT
CASSPTGQHNSPLHF
>TRBD1|TRBV19|NA|TRBJ2-5
TGTGCCAGTAGTCTCCTAGACAGGGTAGAGACCCAGTACTTC
CASSLLDRVETQYF
>NA|TRBV18|NA|TRBJ1-5
TGTGCCAGCTCACGAGGACACAGCAATCAGCCCCAGCATTTT
CASSRGHSNQPQHF
>NA|TRBV5-8|NA|TRBJ2-3
TGTGCCAGCAGCTTGGGTCGAGTCAGGAGCACAGATACGCAGTATTTT
CASSLGRVRSTDTQYF
>NA|TRBV24-1|NA|TRBJ1-4
TGTGCCACCAGTGATAGCAGGGCCACGAGTCTTGAAAAACTGTTTTTT
CATSDSRATSLEKLFF
>NA|TRBV9|NA|TRBJ1-2
TGTGCCAGCAGCGCCCCGGGGAGTTTCCCTTATGGCTACACCTTC
CASSAPGSFPYGYTF
>TRBD2|TRBV5-1|NA|TRBJ2-1
TGCGCCAGCAGCCAGACACTAGCGGGAGGGAGTGAGCAGTTCTTC
CASSQTLAGGSEQFF
>TRBD1|TRBV27|NA|TRBJ2-7
TGTGCCAGCAGTTTATACCGACAGGGGGTGGGCGAGCAGTACTTC
CASSLYRQGVGEQYF
>NA|TRBV5-1|few|TRBJ1-6
TGCGCCAGCAGCTTGGCCTCCATGTTCGTTAGGGGTGAAAATTCACCCCTCCACTTT
CASSLASMFVRGENSPLHF
>TRBD1|TRBV5-6|NA|TRBJ1-2
TGTGCCAGCAGGGCCGGGACAGGAGTTGACTATGGCTACACCTTC
CASRAGTGVDYGYTF
>NA|TRBV3-1/TRBV3-2|NA|TRBJ1-4
TGTGCCAGCAACTCCGGGACATCGTTTGGAGAAAAACTGTTTTTT
CASNSGTSFGEKLFF
>TRBD1|TRBV11-2|NA|TRBJ1-6
TGTGCCAGCAGCCCTCCGGGACAGGGGAATTCACCCCTCCACTTT
CASSPPGQGNSPLHF
>NA|TRBV10-2|NA|TRBJ2-7
TGCGCCAGCAGAAGTAGACTAGATTCTCGGTACGAGCAGTACTTC
CASRSRLDSRYEQYF
>TRBD2|TRBV7-9|NA|TRBJ2-1
TGTGCCAGCAGTCCTATAGCGGGAGGACTAAGGAATGAGCAGTTCTTC
CASSPIAGGLRNEQFF
>NA|TRBV7-2|few|TRBJ1-3
TGTGCCAGCAGCTTAAGGGGACATCGGTCCTCTGGAAACACCATATATTTT
CASSLRGHRSSGNTIYF
>NA|TRBV6-6|NA|TRBJ2-1
TGTGCCAGCAGTTACTTGGGACTTGACAATGAGCAGTTCTTC
CASSYLGLDNEQFF
>NA|TRBV25-1|NA|TRBJ1-3
TGTGCCAGCAGTGACCCCAGGGGAGCAGGGAACACCATATATTTT
CASSDPRGAGNTIYF
>NA|TRBV5-5|NA|TRBJ1-1
TGTGCCAGCAGCTTCCTGGACAGTCGCACTGAAGCTTTCTTT
CASSFLDSRTEAFF
>TRBD2|TRBV4-1|NA|TRBJ2-7
TGCGCCAGCAGCCAAGCCGCTAGCGGCTACGAGCAGTACTTC
CASSQAASGYEQYF
>NA|TRBV6-5|NA|TRBJ1-2
TGTGCCAGCACCGAGCGGGCAATTCGGGATGGCTACACCTTC
CASTERAIRDGYTF
>TRBD1|TRBV24-1|NA|TRBJ1-2
TGTGCCACCAGTGATACGGGGAAGGGGGCCTATGGCTACACCTTC
CATSDTGKGAYGYTF
>TRBD2|TRBV2|once|TRBJ2-5
TGTGCCAGCAGTGAAAGGTCGCTAGCGGGAGTCGAGACCCAGTACTTC
CASSERSLAGVETQYF
>NA|TRBV9|NA|TRBJ2-1
TGTGCCAGCAGCTCTGATCTGGAGCTTCCAACGGGGTTCTTC
CASSSDLELPTGFF
>NA|TRBV6-5|NA|TRBJ1-5
TGTGCCAGCAGGGAGATACTATCCGGTCAGCCCCAGCATTTT
CASREILSGQPQHF
>NA|TRBV6-2/TRBV6-3|NA|TRBJ2-5
TGTGCCAGCAGTTATTTGAACAGCCAGGGGACCCAGTACTTC
CASSYLNSQGTQYF
>NA|TRBV6-5|NA|TRBJ1-2
TGTGCCAGCAGTTACTCAGCAGGGGTTATAGATGGCTACACCTTC
CASSYSAGVIDGYTF
>NA|TRBV28|NA|TRBJ1-2
TGTGCCAGCAGGAGGGACAACAACTATGGCTACACCTTC
CASRRDNNYGYTF
>TRBD1|TRBV19|once|TRBJ1-1
TGTGCCAGTAGTATAGTCCCAAACAGGGGACCGAACACTGAAGCTTTCTTT
CASSIVPNRGPNTEAFF
>NA|TRBV6-4|NA|TRBJ2-1
TGTGCCAGCACTTGGGGGGGACAGGCTCACTACAATGAGCAGTTCTTC
CASTWGGQAHYNEQFF
>NA|TRBV28|NA|TRBJ1-5
TGTGCCAGCATGGCCAGGGGAAGGGGCAATCAGCCCCAGCATTTT
CASMARGRGNQPQHF
>TRBD1|TRBV5-5|NA|TRBJ2-2
TGTGCCAGCAGCTCCGGGACAGGGGTAACCGGGGAGCTGTTTTTT
CASSSGTGVTGELFF
>NA|TRBV13|NA|TRBJ1-1
TGTGCCAGCAGCTGGGGCACCCAGAGCACTGAAGCTTTCTTT
CASSWGTQSTEAFF
>NA|TRBV5-1|NA|TRBJ1-2
TGCGCCAGCAGAAACAGGGCGTCGGCCTTCTATGGCTACACCTTC
CASRNRASAFYGYTF
>NA|TRBV5-5|few|TRBJ2-5
TGTGCCAGCAGCTTTAAAAGCTTCGGGGAGGAGACCCAGTACTTC
CASSFKSFGEETQYF
>TRBD1|TRBV24-1|NA|TRBJ2-7
TGTGCCACCAGTGAGCACACCGACAGGGGGCTACAGTACTTC
CATSEHTDRGLQYF
>TRBD2|TRBV27|once|TRBJ2-2
TGTGCCAGCAGGATAACTAGCGGGAGACATAACACCGGGGAGCTGTTTTTT
CASRITSGRHNTGELFF
>NA|TRBV2|NA|TRBJ1-2
TGTGCCAGCAGAGCCGGGACAATCGAGAACTATGGCTACACCTTC
CASRAGTIENYGYTF
>TRBD2|TRBV18|NA|TRBJ2-2
TGTGCCAGCTCACCACCGGTTGGAGCTAGCGGGAGCCTTATCTACACCGGGGAGCTGTTTTTT
CASSPPVGASGSLIYTGELFF